The next 3 T cell receptor beta chains were all read from a single sample in a study of control samples from healthy donors and cancer patients. Sequenced by immunoSEQ multiplex PCR; TCRdb stores in-frame clones only, minus some. The sample consists of 95,000 to 150,000 clones, roughly 92% of them appearing once. Sequenced: PBMCs. The receptor source for this set is an elderly man with head and neck cancer.

The V gene is TRBV6-5, the J gene TRBJ2-1, with a possible D match to TRBD1 (5 bases). The CDR3 contains 15 residues. Trimming stripped 0 bases from V and 0 bases from J, with 6 bases between. Germline-derived CDR1 and CDR2 are MNHEY and SVGAGI. This CDR3 is CASSYSGVSYNEQFF. CDR3 DNA sequence: TGTGCCAGCAGTTACTCAGGGGTCTCCTACAATGAGCAGTTCTTC.

The chain recombines TRBV5-1 with TRBJ1-5, with 8 bases fitting TRBD1. The V segment lost 0 bases and the J segment 6 bases; nucleotides outside the gene matches: 8. The germline CDR1 and CDR2 sequences are SGHRS and YFSETQ. The CDR3 contains 16 residues. The chain's CDR3 is CASSLDGQGGSQPQHF. The CDR3 DNA reads as TGCGCCAGCAGCTTGGACGGACAGGGAGGGAGTCAGCCCCAGCATTTT.

V and J are TRBV18 and TRBJ2-1, with 9 bases identical to TRBD2. Germline CDR1 KGHSH, CDR2 LQKENI. The CDR3 spans 15 residues. With V trimmed by 3 bases and J by 6 bases, 6 bases remained unmatched. The CDR3 region has the DNA TGTGCCAGCTCACCGGGCGGGGGGGGCGGCAATGAGCAGTTCTTC. Translated: CASSPGGGGGNEQFF.